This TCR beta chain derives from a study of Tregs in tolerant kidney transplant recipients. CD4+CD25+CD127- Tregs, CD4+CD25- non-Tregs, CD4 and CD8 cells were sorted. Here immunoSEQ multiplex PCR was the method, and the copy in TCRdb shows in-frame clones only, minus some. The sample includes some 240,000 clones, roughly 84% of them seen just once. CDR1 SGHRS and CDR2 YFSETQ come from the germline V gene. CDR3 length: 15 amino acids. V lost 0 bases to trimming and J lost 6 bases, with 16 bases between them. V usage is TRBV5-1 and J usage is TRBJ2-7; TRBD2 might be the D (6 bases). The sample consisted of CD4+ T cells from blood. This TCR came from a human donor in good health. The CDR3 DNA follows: TGCGCCAGCAGCTTGGGACTAGTCCCTATTGGCGAGCAGTACTTC. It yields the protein CASSLGLVPIGEQYF.